Listed here are 10 T cell receptor beta chains from one sample, sequenced in a study of blood T cells in healthy people across ages. A second PCR, run for about 7 to 11 cycles, used a sample-barcoded 5' primer plus a J-beta primer mix. TCRdb reanalysed the 5' RACE reads using MiXCR and keeps one entry per CDR3 protein. The sample holds 600,000 to 850,000 distinct CDR3 sequences, about 40% seen once. Sequencing used blood. The receptors derive from a woman aged 55-70 years in good health.

DNA for the CDR3: TGTGCCAGCAGTTACTCCGGGGGACTAGCAAGCACCGGGGAGCTGTTTTTT. This encodes CASSYSGGLASTGELFF. J is TRBJ2-2 and V is TRBV6-5, with 9 bases that match TRBD2. The V gene end was trimmed by 0 bases and the J gene end by 4 bases; junction bases not matched to a gene: 6. CDR1 MNHEY and CDR2 SVGAGI come from the germline V gene. CDR3 length: 17 amino acids.

This clonotype was seen a few times. This chain uses TRBV12-3 or TRBV12-4 with TRBJ2-3; TRBD2 matches at 7 bases. The V gene end was trimmed by 8 bases and the J gene end by 6 bases; junction bases not matched to a gene: 5. The CDR3 runs 12 residues. CDR3 in amino acids: CASGGDPDTQYF. CDR3 nucleotide sequence: TGTGCCAGCGGGGGGGATCCCGATACGCAGTATTTT.

This chain links TRBV10-3 with TRBJ2-1; 7 bases map to TRBD1. The J call is doubtful: the DNA matches TRBJ2-7 better. The CDR3 runs 14 residues. Germline CDR1 is ENHRY and CDR2 is SYGVKD. CDR3 sequence reads: CAITHGTEYNEQYF. CDR3 nucleotide sequence: TGTGCCATCACCCACGGGACAGAATACAATGAGCAGTACTTC.

The sample holds a few counts of this clonotype. The chain carries TRBV4-2 and TRBJ1-1; D not resolved. The CDR3 is made up of 11 amino acids. The ends were cut back, 1 base at V and 11 bases at J, with 8 bases in the middle. Germline loops: CDR1 LGHNA, CDR2 YNFKEQ. The CDR3 loop reads CASSQGTGAFF. In DNA, the CDR3 is TGTGCCAGCAGCCAAGGGACCGGGGCTTTCTTT.

The chain employs TRBV6-6 and TRBJ2-1; D could derive from TRBD1 or TRBD2 (5 bases each). With 2 bases removed from V and 10 bases from J, the gap between germline ends came to 18 bases. Germline V gene data show CDR1 as MNHNY and CDR2 as SVGAGI (reference sequence). The CDR3 is made up of 15 amino acids. The CDR3 is CASSYGAAYGGEQFF. As DNA, the CDR3 is TGTGCCAGCAGTTACGGGGCAGCCTATGGGGGAGAGCAGTTCTTC.

V and J are TRBV20-1 and TRBJ2-7; no firm D call. Gene TRBJ2-5 matches the end of the DNA better, so the J call may be wrong. Germline V gives CDR1 DFQATT, CDR2 SNEGSKA (reference sequence). This CDR3 spans 14 amino acids. Written as DNA, the CDR3 is TGCAGTGCTAGTGTAGGGCAGGAGCAAGAGACCCAGTACTTC. Amino acids: CSASVGQEQETQYF.

V gene TRBV13 combines with J gene TRBJ1-1; TRBD1 might be the D (5 bases). V was shortened by 5 bases and J by 4 bases, with 11 bases between the two germline ends. This CDR3 region has 13 residues. CDR1 and CDR2 from the germline V gene are PRHDT and FYEKMQ (reference sequence). CDR3 DNA: TGTGCCAGCAGCGCGTTGGGGGGCACTGAAGCTTTCTTT. It is translated as CASSALGGTEAFF.

This chain connects TRBV20-1 to TRBJ2-1, with a weak D call TRBD1 (5 bases). V lost 1 base, J lost 12 bases, and 10 bases lay in between. The CDR3 is 11 residues long. Looked up from germline, CDR1 is DFQATT and CDR2 is SNEGSKA (reference sequence). This chain's CDR3 is CSARVGPRQFF. The DNA for the CDR3 is TGCAGTGCTAGAGTGGGGCCAAGGCAGTTCTTC.

Comments on this clonotype: A much larger clone differs from this one at a single base, so this may be a read error. The chain has TRBV7-2 and TRBJ2-1; unclear D gene. The J call may be mistaken, given a closer DNA end match to TRBJ2-7. This CDR3 is 13 amino acids long. Looked up from germline, CDR1 is SGHTA and CDR2 is FQGNSA. The CDR3 bases are TGTGCCAGCAGCCCACAAGGCTACAATGAGCAGTACTTC. This gives the protein CASSPQGYNEQYF.

This chain connects TRBV10-1 to TRBJ2-2, with a possible D match to TRBD1 (6 bases). Per germline, CDR1 WNHNN and CDR2 SYGVQD (reference sequence). The CDR3 runs to 17 residues. Trimming pared 6 bases from V and 0 bases from J, leaving 17 bases between. CDR3 region: CASSSGTRHPNTGELFF. In nucleotides, the CDR3 is TGCGCCAGCAGCTCCGGGACACGTCATCCGAACACCGGGGAGCTGTTTTTT.